Shown below are 14 T cell receptor beta chains from a single sample sequenced in a study of shared clonotypes between healthy human individuals. This table comes from immunoSEQ multiplex PCR, and its TCRdb copy is limited to in-frame clones, with some not included. The table shows roughly 890,000 clones, with roughly 92% occurring only once. Selected positively for CCR7 and CD45RO-negative, naive CD8 cells excluded terminally differentiated effector memory CD45RA+ cells. The sequenced sample consisted of naive CD8+ T cells sorted from blood. These TCRs come from a man aged 25-45 years in good health.

The chain employs TRBV29-1 and TRBJ2-2, with D uncertain. Trimming took 2 bases from V and 5 from J, leaving 9 bases between them. The germline CDR1 and CDR2 sequences are SQVTM and ANQGSEA. The CDR3 contains 13 residues. CDR3 nucleotide sequence: TGCAGCGTTGAAAGCGATAGGACCGGGGAGCTGTTTTTT. The encoded protein is CSVESDRTGELFF.

Of note for this clone: Compared with germline, one end of the junction differs, possibly owing to a read error. The chain couples TRBV27 to TRBJ2-2, with D possibly matching TRBD2 (6 bases). Germline CDR1 reads MNHEY; CDR2 reads SMNVEV (reference sequence). The CDR3 extends over 14 amino acids. In nucleotides, the CDR3 is TGTGCCAGCGGTTTTGCGGGGAAGGCCGGGGAGCTGTTTTTT. It codes for CASGFAGKAGELFF.

This clone was counted a single time. This chain connects TRBV11-3 to TRBJ2-7; the D call may be TRBD1 or TRBD2 (5 bases each). Trimming cost V 5 bases and J 5 bases, with 19 bases left between them. CDR1 SGHNT and CDR2 YENEEA come from the germline V gene. There are 15 residues in the CDR3. The CDR3 bases are TGTGCCAGCAGCCTCCGGGACCTTCAGCCCCACGAGCAGTACTTC. This gives the protein CASSLRDLQPHEQYF.

This clone was recorded only once. The rearrangement joins TRBV5-1 to TRBJ2-7, with 8 nucleotides matching TRBD2. CDR1 is SGHRS and CDR2 is YFSETQ in the germline V gene. Unmatched junction bases numbered 5, after V lost 4 bases and J lost 2 bases. This CDR3 comprises 14 residues. Here the CDR3 reads CASSVGGLAYEQYF. The CDR3 nucleotides are TGCGCCAGCAGCGTGGGGGGACTAGCCTACGAGCAGTACTTC.

The chain is built from TRBV14 and TRBJ1-1; maybe TRBD1 (5 bases). The V end was cut by 0 bases, the J end by 4 bases, with 9 bases between. The CDR3 sequence is 14 residues long. Germline CDR1 reads SGHDN; CDR2 reads FVKESK. The DNA of the CDR3 is TGTGCCAGCAGCCAAGATAGCGGGGGCACTGAAGCTTTCTTT. Translation gives CASSQDSGGTEAFF.

This clone was detected only a few times. The chain joins TRBV29-1 to TRBJ1-2, with 7 positions matching TRBD1. V lost 7 bases, J lost 5 bases, and 16 bases stayed unmatched. The CDR3 runs to 15 residues. Germline V gene sequence: CDR1 SQVTM, CDR2 ANQGSEA. CDR3 sequence (DNA): TGCAGCGCAGAAGAACAGACAGGGTTTCGGTATGGCTACACCTTC. It codes for CSAEEQTGFRYGYTF.

This rearrangement joins TRBV7-9 to TRBJ2-1; D is perhaps TRBD1 (5 bases). Germline CDR1 reads SEHNR; CDR2 reads FQNEAQ (reference sequence). The CDR3 has 12 residues. V was shortened by 6 bases and J by 8 bases, with 11 bases between the two germline ends. The CDR3 here is CASSQGGHEQFF. The CDR3 DNA is TGTGCCAGCAGTCAGGGCGGCCATGAGCAGTTCTTC.

The genes are TRBV28 and TRBJ2-6, with 8 bases that match TRBD1. The ends lost 5 bases at V and 0 bases at J; junction bases unmatched: 6. The CDR3 extends over 17 amino acids. Germline V gene data show CDR1 as MDHEN and CDR2 as SYDVKM. CDR3 residues: CASSVPDRVSGANVLTF. The DNA for the CDR3 is TGTGCCAGCAGTGTCCCGGACAGGGTCTCTGGGGCCAACGTCCTGACTTTC.

The gene calls are TRBV27 and TRBJ2-1; 8 bases line up with TRBD1. Germline CDR1 reads MNHEY; CDR2 reads SMNVEV (reference sequence). This CDR3 spans 16 amino acids. The trim removed 7 bases at V and 3 bases at J, leaving 11 bases unmatched. CDR3 protein: CASTSGTGEIYNEQFF. In DNA, the CDR3 is TGTGCCAGCACCTCTGGGACAGGCGAGATCTACAATGAGCAGTTCTTC.

The V call is TRBV6-1, the J call TRBJ2-7; tentatively, D is TRBD2 (6 bases). V was pared by 6 bases and J by 2 bases, with 17 bases between. The CDR3 consists of 15 residues. Per the germline V gene, CDR1 is MNHNS and CDR2 is SASEGT. CDR3 sequence: CASSAGGTRTYEQYF. CDR3 nucleotides: TGTGCCAGCAGCGCCGGGGGTACAAGGACCTACGAGCAGTACTTC.

V usage is TRBV4-1 and J usage is TRBJ2-1, with D unclear. In germline, CDR1 is MGHRA, CDR2 YSYEKL. This CDR3 contains 13 residues. Trimming pared 0 bases from V and 4 bases from J, leaving 4 bases between. This CDR3 reads CASSQERYNEQFF. Here the CDR3 DNA reads TGCGCCAGCAGCCAAGAGAGGTACAATGAGCAGTTCTTC.

The V and J genes are TRBV6-5 and TRBJ2-7, with no clear D. The germline V gene encodes CDR1 MNHEY and CDR2 SVGAGI. With 7 bases removed from V and 6 bases from J, the gap between germline ends came to 19 bases. This CDR3 region has 14 residues. CDR3 sequence: CASNEMPRFGEQYF. CDR3 in DNA: TGTGCCAGCAACGAAATGCCGAGGTTCGGCGAGCAGTACTTC.

The rearrangement joins TRBV7-9 to TRBJ2-5; D perhaps matches TRBD1 (5 bases). This CDR3 comprises 14 residues. The ends were cut back, 1 base at V and 3 bases at J, with 9 bases in the middle. Per the germline V gene, CDR1 is SEHNR and CDR2 is FQNEAQ (reference sequence). The CDR3 region has the DNA TGTGCCAGCAGCTTAGTACAGACAGAAGAGACCCAGTACTTC. Its translation: CASSLVQTEETQYF. Full variable domain (rest looked up from reference TRBV7-9 and TRBJ2-5): DTGVSQNPRHKITKRGQNVTFRCDPISEHNRLYWYRQTLGQGPEFLTYFQNEAQLEKSRLLSDRFSAERPKGSFSTLEIQRTEQGDSAMYLCASSLVQTEETQYFGPGTRLLVL.

The V call is TRBV10-3, the J call TRBJ2-3; 8 bases match TRBD2. V lost 6 bases and J lost 1; bases outside the gene matches: 6. The CDR3 is 15 amino acids. Per germline, CDR1 ENHRY and CDR2 SYGVKD. The CDR3 region is CAIRDSGTRTDTQYF. CDR3 nucleotides: TGTGCCATCAGGGATAGCGGGACCCGCACAGATACGCAGTATTTT.